This T cell receptor (beta chain) was recovered during a study of blood T cell repertoires in COVID-19. Methods used by the authors: Amplifying reference gene primers gave estimates of nucleated cell counts. The repertoire was sequenced with immunoSEQ multiplex PCR; TCRdb's copy has only in-frame clones and lacks some. V, J and clone size are those of that table, while D and trimming were read from the DNA. The sample consists of approximately 220,000 clones, 80% to 90% of them appearing once. Trimming removed 3 bases from V and 6 bases from J; junction bases left unmatched: 10. There are 16 residues in the CDR3. CDR1 is PRHDT, CDR2 FYEKMQ, per germline (reference sequence).

The chain links TRBV13 to TRBJ2-3, with TRBD2 identical over 9 bases. Material for sequencing was peripheral blood. The receptor was isolated from a man aged 35-49 years with acute or convalescent COVID-19. CDR3 bases: TGTGCCAGCAGCTTTCTAGCGGGAAGGGGCGGGGATACGCAGTATTTT. Translation gives CASSFLAGRGGDTQYF. Drawing the rest from reference TRBV13 and TRBJ2-3, the complete variable domain is AAGVIQSPRHLIKEKRETATLKCYPIPRHDTVYWYQQGPGQDPQFLISFYEKMQSDKGSIPDRFSAQQFSDYHSELNMSSLELGDSALYFCASSFLAGRGGDTQYFGPGTRLTVL.